This T cell receptor beta chain was documented in a study of OX40 agonist ivuxolimab in advanced cancers. The wider study: A male proportion of 82.7% was recorded, with mean age around 60 years and range about 20 to 79. Study outcomes and limitations: Researchers report that CD8+ T cells had, on average, more expanded clones than CD4+. At 0.1 to 3.0 mg/kg and by week 6, CD4+ and CD8+ T cells in the blood had expanded clonally.

Sequencing was performed with immunoSEQ multiplex PCR; in TCRdb, only in-frame clones are kept and a portion is missing. The sample shows around 80,000 clones, 80% to 95% of them seen only once. Note on this clone: Its antigen remains unidentified.

Autoimmune disease history or systemic immunosuppression disqualified patients. The ends were cut back, 0 bases at V and 5 bases at J, with 19 bases in the middle. Per the germline V gene, CDR1 is MNHNS and CDR2 is SASEGT. This CDR3 contains 17 residues. V gene TRBV6-1 combines with J gene TRBJ1-2, with D perhaps TRBD1 (5 bases). The TCR comes from an adult with an advanced solid tumor such as melanoma, head and neck, liver or kidney cancer. The specimen was CD4+ or CD8+ T cells sorted from blood, collected in a trial of the OX40 agonist ivuxolimab. DNA for the CDR3: TGTGCCAGCAGTGAAGCGCTTCGGGCAGGGAGTTATTATGGCTACACCTTC. This gives the protein CASSEALRAGSYYGYTF.